A single sample gave rise to the 24 T cell receptor beta chains below, sequenced in a study of shared clonotypes between healthy human individuals. The protocol was immunoSEQ multiplex PCR, while the TCRdb copy is restricted to in-frame clones and leaves out a portion. Among about 510,000 clones listed, almost 80% were seen once. The specimen was PBMCs. Receptor source: a woman between 35 and 50 years old in good health. Some clones in this sample may be carry-over from other donors' samples.

The V and J genes are TRBV9 and TRBJ2-1; 8 positions agree with TRBD2. Germline-derived CDR1 and CDR2 are SGDLS and YYNGEE. V was clipped by 2 bases and J by 1 base; unmatched bases: 5. The CDR3 consists of 16 residues. The DNA for the CDR3 is TGTGCCAGCAGCGTTTTGAGCGGGAGTTCCTACAATGAGCAGTTCTTC. This codes for CASSVLSGSSYNEQFF.

The chain uses TRBV7-8 and TRBJ2-1, with 7 nucleotides matching TRBD1. Germline CDR1 is SGHVS and CDR2 is FQNEAQ. The CDR3 is 17 residues long. V lost 0 bases, J lost 5 bases, and 10 bases stayed unmatched. CDR3 loop: CASSLAPPDRANNEQFF. CDR3 nucleotide sequence: TGTGCCAGCAGCTTAGCTCCCCCCGACAGGGCGAACAATGAGCAGTTCTTC.

This clone has just one count. The chain combines TRBV11-2 with TRBJ2-1; no definite D call. Germline V CDR1 and CDR2: SGHAT, FQNNGV. V was trimmed by 5 bases and J by 0 bases, leaving 14 bases between them. The CDR3 is 16 amino acids. The CDR3 protein is CASSHRASGSYNEQFF. The DNA for the CDR3 is TGTGCCAGCAGCCACCGGGCCTCGGGCTCCTACAATGAGCAGTTCTTC.

J is TRBJ2-5 and V is TRBV7-9; tentative D call: TRBD1 (6 bases). Deletions cut 7 bases from V and 2 bases from J, with 17 bases between. The length of the CDR3 is 15 residues. Germline lookup yields CDR1 SEHNR and CDR2 FQNEAQ (reference sequence). For the CDR3, the DNA is TGTGCCAGCACCGAAGTAGACAGGAGACAAGAGACCCAGTACTTC. Amino acids: CASTEVDRRQETQYF.

For this clone: Additional DNA sequences in this sample encode the identical CDR3. This rearrangement joins TRBV30 to TRBJ2-7, with D possibly matching TRBD2 (6 bases). Germline assignment: CDR1 GTSNPN and CDR2 SVGIG (reference sequence). Trimming stripped 0 bases from V and 1 base from J, with 10 bases between. This CDR3 is 14 amino acids long. CDR3 loop: CAWSVFSGSYEQYF. The CDR3 DNA is TGTGCCTGGAGTGTATTTAGCGGTTCCTACGAGCAGTACTTC.

This clone was recorded once. Written as DNA, the CDR3 is TGCGCCAGCAGCTTGGGGAGGCACACAGATACGCAGTATTTT. This encodes CASSLGRHTDTQYF. V gene TRBV5-1 combines with J gene TRBJ2-3, with D maybe TRBD2 (5 bases). Germline lookup yields CDR1 SGHRS and CDR2 YFSETQ. V dropped 0 bases and J dropped 2 bases, with 7 bases sitting between them. The CDR3 contains 14 residues.

The chain joins TRBV7-9 to TRBJ2-2; D is unclear. Trimming took off 5 bases at V and 6 bases at J, with 13 bases between the two ends. This CDR3 has 14 residues. Germline CDR1 reads SEHNR; CDR2 reads FQNEAQ (reference sequence). The CDR3 sequence is CASSIVSSAGELFF. DNA for the CDR3: TGTGCCAGCAGCATCGTTAGTTCAGCCGGGGAGCTGTTTTTT.

V gene TRBV10-3 combines with J gene TRBJ2-1; D is perhaps TRBD2 (6 bases). V lost 4 bases to trimming and J lost 10 bases, with 8 bases between them. The germline CDR1 and CDR2 sequences are ENHRY and SYGVKD. The CDR3 length is 11 residues. CDR3 sequence reads: CAISAGEEQFF. CDR3 DNA sequence: TGTGCCATCAGTGCGGGAGAGGAGCAGTTCTTC.

The chain couples TRBV5-1 to TRBJ1-1; D is perhaps TRBD1 (6 bases). The length of the CDR3 is 16 residues. The germline CDR1 and CDR2 sequences are SGHRS and YFSETQ. Trimming shortened V by 3 bases and J by 5 bases, and 20 bases separated the two germline ends. For the CDR3, the DNA is TGCGCCAGCAGCTCACTCTCGGGTGGGGGCCTGACTGAAGCTTTCTTT. Translated, it gives CASSSLSGGGLTEAFF.

The V and J genes are TRBV6-1 and TRBJ2-1; 8 bases fit TRBD2. The J segment lost 10 bases and the V segment lost 8 bases, leaving 4 bases of the junction unmatched. CDR1 is MNHNS and CDR2 is SASEGT in the germline V gene. CDR3 length: 11 residues. CDR3 sequence reads: CASPTGGEQFF. DNA for the CDR3: TGTGCCAGCCCGACGGGGGGGGAGCAGTTCTTC.

CDR3 DNA: TGCGCCAGCAGTGGGGTGAGGACTGAAGCTTTCTTT. It encodes CASSGVRTEAFF. This chain links TRBV10-2 with TRBJ1-1; D gene uncertain. CDR3 length equals 12 residues. Trimming shortened V by 4 bases and J by 5 bases, and 8 bases separated the two germline ends. Germline V gene lookup returns CDR1 WSHSY and CDR2 SAAADI.

This chain uses TRBV30 with TRBJ2-2; D is perhaps TRBD1 (5 bases). The CDR3 length is 12 residues. Germline V gene sequence: CDR1 GTSNPN, CDR2 SVGIG (reference sequence). Trimming took 3 bases from V and 5 from J, leaving 7 bases between them. CDR3: CAWSRVTGELFF. The CDR3 coding sequence is TGTGCCTGGAGCAGGGTGACCGGGGAGCTGTTTTTT.

The genes are TRBV2 and TRBJ2-2; D might be TRBD1 or TRBD2, each matching 5 bases. Germline CDR1 SNHLY, CDR2 FYNNEI. The V end lost 2 bases, the J end lost 0 bases, and 10 bases lay between the germline ends. There are 16 residues in the CDR3. The CDR3 sequence: CASSEFRDPNTGELFF. CDR3 bases: TGTGCCAGCAGTGAATTCCGGGACCCGAACACCGGGGAGCTGTTTTTT. The variable domain in full, completed from reference TRBV2 and TRBJ2-2, reads EPEVTQTPSHQVTQMGQEVILRCVPISNHLYFYWYRQILGQKVEFLVSFYNNEISEKSEIFDDQFSVERPDGSNFTLKIRSTKLEDSAMYFCASSEFRDPNTGELFFGEGSRLTVL.

Points on this clone: Distinct nucleotide sequences in the sample also encode this CDR3. This chain joins TRBV6-5 and TRBJ1-2, with TRBD1 as a possible D gene (5 bases). V was cut by 5 bases and J by 4 bases, with 8 bases left in between. The CDR3 has 12 residues. Germline V gives CDR1 MNHEY, CDR2 SVGAGI. CDR3 nucleotide sequence: TGTGCCAGCAGTGACAGCGCCTATGGCTACACCTTC. This sequence encodes CASSDSAYGYTF.

Turning to this clone: A clone one base away is much larger, so this may be a read error. The V gene is TRBV11-1, the J gene TRBJ1-1; D unresolved. Germline values: CDR1 SGHAT, CDR2 FQDESV (reference sequence). The V and J ends lost 5 bases and 0 bases respectively, with 7 bases between them. CDR3 length: 13 residues. This chain's CDR3 is CASSRTVNTEAFF. The DNA for the CDR3 is TGTGCCAGCAGCCGGACGGTGAACACTGAAGCTTTCTTT.

As to this clone: Being one base from a much bigger clone, this may be a read error. This chain connects TRBV5-3 to TRBJ2-6; 7 bases fit TRBD1. TRBV5-3 is flagged as an ORF with uncertain function. Losses at the gene ends were 2 bases for V and 4 bases for J; bases not matched to a gene: 18. The CDR3 has 20 amino acids. CDR3 in amino acids: CARSFPRDSCKFAGANVLTF. In DNA, the CDR3 is TGTGCCAGAAGCTTCCCCCGGGACAGCTGCAAGTTCGCCGGGGCCAACGTCCTGACTTTC.

The chain combines TRBV7-9 with TRBJ2-7; D remains ambiguous. The length of the CDR3 is 14 residues. Deletions cut 7 bases from V and 0 bases from J, with 13 bases between. Germline V gives CDR1 SEHNR, CDR2 FQNEAQ (reference sequence). The CDR3 DNA sequence: TGTGCCAGCAAAGGGCCCAGGAGCTCCTACGAGCAGTACTTC. Amino acid sequence: CASKGPRSSYEQYF.

J is TRBJ2-7 and V is TRBV30; D unresolved. The CDR3 consists of 11 residues. The V gene lost 1 base and the J gene lost 3 bases, with 4 bases spanning the gap. CDR1 and CDR2 (germline): GTSNPN, SVGIG (reference sequence). CDR3 bases: TGTGCCTGGAGTGATGGCTACGAGCAGTACTTC. Amino acid sequence: CAWSDGYEQYF.

The genes are TRBV5-1 and TRBJ2-1, with no clear D. Per germline, CDR1 SGHRS and CDR2 YFSETQ. The length of the CDR3 is 14 residues. The V gene lost 0 bases and the J gene lost 4 bases, with 8 bases spanning the gap. The CDR3 sequence: CASSLEGSYNEQFF. For the CDR3, the DNA is TGCGCCAGCAGCTTGGAGGGCAGTTACAATGAGCAGTTCTTC.

To note about this clone: Since a much larger clone is just one base distant, this may be a read error. CDR3 protein: CASSYLQEADGYTF. The CDR3 DNA reads as TGTGCCAGCAGTTACCTGCAGGAGGCGGATGGCTACACCTTC. The rearrangement uses TRBV6-5 and TRBJ1-2; D is unclear. From germline, CDR1 is MNHEY and CDR2 SVGAGI. CDR3 length: 14 amino acids. Trimming cost V 2 bases and J 6 bases, with 13 bases left between them.

This clone has a count of ten or more. V and J are TRBV12-5 and TRBJ1-5, with D perhaps matching TRBD1 (5 bases). CDR3 length equals 16 residues. Trimming removed 5 bases at V and 2 bases at J, with 16 bases between. Germline CDR1 and CDR2: LGHNT and FRNRAP. The CDR3 nucleotides are TGTGCTAGTGGTATCTCGGGATTAGGGGGCAATCAGCCCCAGCATTTT. Translating it yields CASGISGLGGNQPQHF.

This clone has a handful of counts. The chain combines TRBV6-1 with TRBJ2-1; D may match TRBD1 or TRBD2 (5 bases each). Germline V gene data show CDR1 as MNHNS and CDR2 as SASEGT. V lost 8 bases to trimming and J lost 9 bases, with 17 bases between them. The CDR3 contains 13 residues. CDR3 DNA sequence: TGTGCCAGCGGGGGAGTACATTGGCCTGAGCAGTTCTTC. The encoded protein is CASGGVHWPEQFF.

The chain couples TRBV30 to TRBJ2-7, with D possibly TRBD2 on 6 matching bases. Germline CDR1 GTSNPN, CDR2 SVGIG (reference sequence). V gave up 0 bases and J gave up 7 bases, with 19 bases separating them. This CDR3 has 15 residues. The CDR3 DNA reads as TGTGCCTGGAGTGTTGGCGGGAAAGGTTTTGGTGAGCAGTACTTC. It translates to CAWSVGGKGFGEQYF.

V and J are TRBV30 and TRBJ2-7; no clear D. The germline V and J ends were trimmed by 0 bases and 3 bases, with 15 bases remaining between them. CDR1 and CDR2 (germline): GTSNPN, SVGIG (reference sequence). The CDR3 extends over 15 amino acids. In DNA form, the CDR3 reads TGTGCCTGGAGTGTAGTCCGGTTCGCCCTCTACGAGCAGTACTTC. It codes for CAWSVVRFALYEQYF.